This TCR beta chain derives from a study of graft-versus-host responses after intestinal transplantation. Study-wide background: Transplants given to recipients were multivisceral, liver-intestinal, or isolated intestinal. All recipients were given anti-thymocyte globulin induction, and tacrolimus and steroids were then administered for roughly 3 years. Study-level points and caveats: Patients who carried graft-donor T cell macrochimerism also had high graft-versus-host to host-versus-graft clonal ratios in their allografts.

Clones were read by immunoSEQ multiplex PCR, and TCRdb kept only the in-frame ones, dropping some. The table lists 80,000 to 85,000 clones, roughly 89% of them singletons. The ends were cut back, 7 bases at V and 6 bases at J, with 18 bases in the middle. The CDR3 has 14 residues. The germline V gene encodes CDR1 SNHLY and CDR2 FYNNEI. On this clone itself: What it recognizes is unknown.

The receptor comes from a human donor who received an intestinal transplant. The chain links TRBV2 to TRBJ1-2; D possibly corresponds to TRBD1 (5 bases). Here the sequenced sample was unstimulated CD4+ T cells sorted from spleen or lymph node cells, taken before intestinal transplant. CDR3 DNA sequence: TGTGCCAGCACCTCTTGGCTAGGGGCGGATGGCTACACCTTC. It encodes CASTSWLGADGYTF.